Below are 8 T cell receptor beta chains sequenced from a single sample in a study of blood T cell repertoires in COVID-19 (dated by TCRdb to the early 2020s). Receptor amplification or capture employed the immunoSEQ multiplex PCR assay. Sourced from immuneACCESS, this table was stored by TCRdb with only in-frame sequences that have V and J called. A share of the clones is absent; for the studies checked, an unresolved V gene accounts for under half, and the remainder has no known explanation. This sample lists 25,000 to 30,000 clones; around 85% were detected once. The ten biggest clones cover about a sixth of the sample. Sequencing was done on a sample of peripheral blood. These receptors came from an older woman with acute or convalescent COVID-19.

The chain recombines TRBV3-1 (or the pseudogene TRBV3-2) with TRBJ1-2; 9 bases map to TRBD1. Trimming cost V 0 bases and J 7 bases; bases outside gene matches: 6. The CDR3 length is 15 residues. The germline V gene has CDR1 LGHDT and CDR2 YNNKEL (reference sequence). The CDR3 here is CASSQDTHRGLGYTF. As DNA, the CDR3 is TGTGCCAGCAGCCAAGATACTCACAGGGGGCTTGGCTACACCTTC.

In nucleotides, the CDR3 is TGTGCCAGCAGGTTAGGGGGCACAGATACGCAGTATTTT. Translation: CASRLGGTDTQYF. The V call is TRBV14, the J call TRBJ2-3, with D tentatively TRBD1 (5 bases). V gave up 6 bases and J gave up 1 base, with 8 bases separating them. This CDR3 region has 13 residues. The V gene's germline CDR1 is SGHDN and CDR2 FVKESK. The full variable domain, rest sourced from reference TRBV14 and TRBJ2-3, is EAGVTQFPSHSVIEKGQTVTLRCDPISGHDNLYWYRRVMGKEIKFLLHFVKESKQDESGMPNNRFLAERTGGTYSTLKVQPAELEDSGVYFCASRLGGTDTQYFGPGTRLTVL.

The chain combines TRBV5-1 with TRBJ1-1; TRBD1 agrees at 9 bases. Per the germline V gene, CDR1 is SGHRS and CDR2 is YFSETQ. V trimming: 0 bases; J trimming: 10 bases; junction bases outside the gene matches: 7. CDR3 length: 14 residues. The CDR3 DNA reads TGCGCCAGCAGCTTGGCACAGGGGGCGCGTATAGCTTTCTTT. The encoded protein is CASSLAQGARIAFF.

The chain joins TRBV3-1 (or the pseudogene TRBV3-2) to TRBJ1-1; D ambiguous. The V and J ends lost 4 bases and 5 bases respectively, with 17 bases between them. CDR3 length: 15 residues. The germline V gene encodes CDR1 LGHDT and CDR2 YNNKEL (reference sequence). The CDR3, as DNA: TGTGCCAGCAGCCCCAATGCCGGCTCGAGGACTGAAGCTTTCTTT. It codes for CASSPNAGSRTEAFF.

The rearrangement uses TRBV27 and TRBJ1-4, with 7 bases fitting TRBD1. CDR3 size: 17 residues. V dropped 2 bases and J dropped 5; count of bases not matched to a gene: 11. Germline CDR1 and CDR2: MNHEY and SMNVEV (reference sequence). In nucleotides, the CDR3 is TGTGCCAGCAGTTTAGGGGGCAGGGGGAGTGGAAATGAAAAACTGTTTTTT. Protein product: CASSLGGRGSGNEKLFF. Drawing the rest from reference TRBV27 and TRBJ1-4, the complete variable domain is EAQVTQNPRYLITVTGKKLTVTCSQNMNHEYMSWYRQDPGLGLRQIYYSMNVEVTDKGDVPEGYKVSRKEKRNFPLILESPSPNQTSLYFCASSLGGRGSGNEKLFFGSGTQLSVL.

This chain uses TRBV12-3 or TRBV12-4 with TRBJ1-2; 7 bases line up with TRBD1. The CDR3 is 11 residues long. V dropped 5 bases and J dropped 8; count of bases not matched to a gene: 2. The CDR3 loop reads CASSTGDGYTF. CDR3 sequence (DNA): TGTGCCAGCAGTACAGGGGACGGCTACACCTTC.

This rearrangement joins TRBV29-1 to TRBJ1-5; TRBD1 agrees at 9 bases. The germline gives CDR1 SQVTM, CDR2 ANQGSEA. The CDR3 has 13 amino acids. V was clipped by 6 bases and J by 10 bases; unmatched bases: 10. The CDR3 DNA reads as TGCAGCGTGATAGGACAGGGGCAGGGCCCCCAGCATTTT. Encoded protein: CSVIGQGQGPQHF.

The CDR3 DNA is TGTGCCAGCTCACCACGGGCAGGCGCGCTCCCCGGGGAGCTGTTTTTT. Translating it yields CASSPRAGALPGELFF. The gene calls are TRBV18 and TRBJ2-2; D remains ambiguous. The CDR3 has 16 residues. Germline V gives CDR1 KGHSH, CDR2 LQKENI. Trimming took 1 base from V and 6 from J, leaving 15 bases between them.